This TCR beta chain was retrieved from a study of response to subunit inactivated influenza vaccine. Study-level findings and limits: Every seasonal influenza vaccination brings in few new T cells, the authors suggested.

TCRdb passed the RT-PCR reads through MiXCR, listing each CDR3 protein once. The sample comprises approximately 310,000 distinct CDR3 sequences, less than 25% of which are singletons, and roughly 10% rests with the top ten. This clonotype was recorded a few times. Its antigen is unidentified. In germline, CDR1 is SQVTM, CDR2 ANQGSEA. Between the trimmed V and J ends, which lost 5 bases and 1 base, there was a span of 18 bases. The CDR3 sequence is 16 residues long. Source: PBMCs from blood, taken less than 22 months after vaccination. V usage is TRBV29-1 and J usage is TRBJ1-5, with a possible D match to TRBD1 (5 bases). This receptor was taken from a man aged 50-75 years who received an inactivated influenza vaccine. CDR3 sequence: CSVLLGWRGSNQPQHF. DNA of the CDR3: TGCAGCGTTCTCCTCGGGTGGAGGGGAAGCAATCAGCCCCAGCATTTT.